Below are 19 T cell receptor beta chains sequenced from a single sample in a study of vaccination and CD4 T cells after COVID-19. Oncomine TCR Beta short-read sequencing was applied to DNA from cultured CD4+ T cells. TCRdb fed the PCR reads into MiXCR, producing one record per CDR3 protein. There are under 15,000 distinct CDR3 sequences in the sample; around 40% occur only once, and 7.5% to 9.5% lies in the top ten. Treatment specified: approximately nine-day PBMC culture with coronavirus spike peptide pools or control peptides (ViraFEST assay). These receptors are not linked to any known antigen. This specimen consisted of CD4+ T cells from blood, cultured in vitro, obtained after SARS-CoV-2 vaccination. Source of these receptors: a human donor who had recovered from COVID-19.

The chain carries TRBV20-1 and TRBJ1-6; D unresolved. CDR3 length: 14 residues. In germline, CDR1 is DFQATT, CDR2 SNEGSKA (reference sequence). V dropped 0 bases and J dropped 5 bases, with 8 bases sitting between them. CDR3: CSARETRNNSPLHF. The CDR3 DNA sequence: TGCAGTGCTAGAGAGACAAGAAATAATTCACCCCTCCACTTT.

CDR3 region: CASRDRGTYNEQFF. Here the CDR3 DNA reads TGTGCCAGCAGGGACAGGGGCACCTACAATGAGCAGTTCTTC. The chain uses TRBV6-2 or TRBV6-3 and TRBJ2-1, with 9 nucleotides matching TRBD1. The CDR3 spans 14 residues. Germline V gives CDR1 MNHEY, CDR2 SVGEGT. Trimming removed 6 bases from V and 2 bases from J; junction bases left unmatched: 2.

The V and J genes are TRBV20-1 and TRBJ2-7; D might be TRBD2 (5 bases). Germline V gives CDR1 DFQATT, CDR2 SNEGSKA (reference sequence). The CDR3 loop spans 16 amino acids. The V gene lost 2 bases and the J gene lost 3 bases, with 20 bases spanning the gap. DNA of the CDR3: TGCAGTGCTAGACGACCTTTTCTAGGACTGATCTACGAGCAGTACTTC. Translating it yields CSARRPFLGLIYEQYF.

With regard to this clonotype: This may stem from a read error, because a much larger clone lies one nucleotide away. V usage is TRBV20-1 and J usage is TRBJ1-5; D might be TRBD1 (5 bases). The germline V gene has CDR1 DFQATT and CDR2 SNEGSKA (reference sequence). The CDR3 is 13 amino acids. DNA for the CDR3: TGCAGTACTAGAGATAAACAGGATCAGCCCCAGCATTTT. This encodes CSTRDKQDQPQHF.

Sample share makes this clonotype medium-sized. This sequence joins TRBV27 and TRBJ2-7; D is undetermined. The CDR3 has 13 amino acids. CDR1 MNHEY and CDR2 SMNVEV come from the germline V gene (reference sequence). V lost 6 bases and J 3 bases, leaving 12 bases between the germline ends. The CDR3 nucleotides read TGTGCCAGCAGACCAAACCAAGACTACGAGCAGTACTTC. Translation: CASRPNQDYEQYF.

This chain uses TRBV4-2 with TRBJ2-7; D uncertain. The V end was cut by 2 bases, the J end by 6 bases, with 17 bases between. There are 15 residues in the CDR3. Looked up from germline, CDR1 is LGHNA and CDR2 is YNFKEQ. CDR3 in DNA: TGTGCCAGCAGCCAAAGGATTTCCGAAGGGTCCGAGCAGTACTTC. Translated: CASSQRISEGSEQYF.

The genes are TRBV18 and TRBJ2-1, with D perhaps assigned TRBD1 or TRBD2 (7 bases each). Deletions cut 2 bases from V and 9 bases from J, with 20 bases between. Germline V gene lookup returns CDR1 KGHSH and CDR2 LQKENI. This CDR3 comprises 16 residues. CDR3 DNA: TGTGCCAGCTCACCAACCATTCAGGGGGGGGCATCTGAGCAGTTCTTC. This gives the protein CASSPTIQGGASEQFF.

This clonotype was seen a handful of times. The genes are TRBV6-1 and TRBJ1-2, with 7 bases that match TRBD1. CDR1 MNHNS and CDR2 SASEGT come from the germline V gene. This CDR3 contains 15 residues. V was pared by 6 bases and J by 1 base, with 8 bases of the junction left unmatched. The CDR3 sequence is CASSRGTEYNYGYTF. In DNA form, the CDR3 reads TGTGCCAGCAGCAGGGGGACAGAATATAACTATGGCTACACCTTC.

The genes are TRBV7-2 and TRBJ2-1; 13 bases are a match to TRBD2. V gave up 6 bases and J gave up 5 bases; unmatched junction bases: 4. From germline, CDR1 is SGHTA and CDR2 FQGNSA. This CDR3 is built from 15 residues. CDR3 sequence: CASRTGTSGNNEQFF. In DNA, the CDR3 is TGTGCCAGCAGAACCGGGACTAGCGGGAACAATGAGCAGTTCTTC.

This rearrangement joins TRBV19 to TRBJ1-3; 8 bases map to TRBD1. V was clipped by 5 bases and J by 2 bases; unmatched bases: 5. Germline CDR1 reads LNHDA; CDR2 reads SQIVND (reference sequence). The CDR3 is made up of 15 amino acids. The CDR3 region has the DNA TGTGCCAGTAGTCCGGACAGGGACGCTGGAAACACCATATATTTT. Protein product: CASSPDRDAGNTIYF.

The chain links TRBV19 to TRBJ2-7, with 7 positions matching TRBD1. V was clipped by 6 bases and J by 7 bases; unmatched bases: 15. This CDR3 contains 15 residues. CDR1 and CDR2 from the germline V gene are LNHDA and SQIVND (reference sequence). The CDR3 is CASSKRDSALVEQYF. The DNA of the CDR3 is TGTGCCAGTAGCAAACGGGACAGTGCCCTAGTGGAGCAGTACTTC.

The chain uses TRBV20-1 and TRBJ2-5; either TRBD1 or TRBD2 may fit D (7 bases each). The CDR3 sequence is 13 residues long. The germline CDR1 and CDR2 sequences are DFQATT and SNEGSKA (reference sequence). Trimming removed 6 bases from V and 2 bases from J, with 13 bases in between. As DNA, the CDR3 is TGCAGTGCGACCAGGGGGGGACAAGAGACCCAGTACTTC. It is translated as CSATRGGQETQYF.

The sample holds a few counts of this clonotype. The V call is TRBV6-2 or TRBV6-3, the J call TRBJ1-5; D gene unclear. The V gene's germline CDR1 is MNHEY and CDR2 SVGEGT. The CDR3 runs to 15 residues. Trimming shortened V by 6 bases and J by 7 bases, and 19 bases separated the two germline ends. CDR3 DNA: TGTGCCAGCAGGTGGGCCAAGGGAGACGGCCAGCCCCAGCATTTT. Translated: CASRWAKGDGQPQHF.

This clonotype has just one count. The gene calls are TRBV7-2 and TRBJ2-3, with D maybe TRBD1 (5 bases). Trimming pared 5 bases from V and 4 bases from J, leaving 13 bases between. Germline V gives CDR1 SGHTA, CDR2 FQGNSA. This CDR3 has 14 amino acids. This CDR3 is CASSLSRGADTQYF. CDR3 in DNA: TGTGCCAGCAGCCTCTCTAGGGGTGCAGATACGCAGTATTTT.

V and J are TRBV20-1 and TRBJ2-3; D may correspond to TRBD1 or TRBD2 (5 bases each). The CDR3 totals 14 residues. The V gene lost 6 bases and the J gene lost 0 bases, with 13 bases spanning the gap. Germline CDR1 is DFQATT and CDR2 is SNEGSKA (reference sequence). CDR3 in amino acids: CSAQGPLSTDTQYF. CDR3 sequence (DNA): TGCAGTGCCCAGGGACCTCTAAGCACAGATACGCAGTATTTT.

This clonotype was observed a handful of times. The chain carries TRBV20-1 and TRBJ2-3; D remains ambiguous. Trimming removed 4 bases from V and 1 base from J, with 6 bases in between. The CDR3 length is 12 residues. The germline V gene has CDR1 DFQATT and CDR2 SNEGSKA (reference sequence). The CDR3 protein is CSAIGGTDTQYF. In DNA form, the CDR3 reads TGCAGTGCTATTGGGGGCACAGATACGCAGTATTTT.

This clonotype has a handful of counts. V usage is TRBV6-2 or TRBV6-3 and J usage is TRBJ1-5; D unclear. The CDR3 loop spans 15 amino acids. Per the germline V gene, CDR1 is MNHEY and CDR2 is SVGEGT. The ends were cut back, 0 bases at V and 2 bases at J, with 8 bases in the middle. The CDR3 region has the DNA TGTGCCAGCAGTTACTCGGGATACCGCAATCAGCCCCAGCATTTT. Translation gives CASSYSGYRNQPQHF.

The CDR3 spells CSATWGTSGRRSTDTQYF. In nucleotides, the CDR3 is TGCAGTGCTACCTGGGGGACTAGCGGGAGGCGTAGCACAGATACGCAGTATTTT. V is TRBV20-1 and J is TRBJ2-3; 15 bases match TRBD2. Unmatched junction bases numbered 8, after V lost 4 bases and J lost 0 bases. CDR1 DFQATT and CDR2 SNEGSKA come from the germline V gene (reference sequence). The CDR3 sequence is 18 residues long.

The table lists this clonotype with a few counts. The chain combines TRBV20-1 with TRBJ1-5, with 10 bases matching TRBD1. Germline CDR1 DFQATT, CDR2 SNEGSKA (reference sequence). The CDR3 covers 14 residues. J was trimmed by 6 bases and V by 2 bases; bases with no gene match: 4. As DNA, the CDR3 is TGCAGTGCTAGATCCGGGACAGGGGTTCAGCCCCAGCATTTT. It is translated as CSARSGTGVQPQHF.